These 30 T cell receptor beta chains originate from one sample sequenced in a study of T cell responses to AZD1222 COVID-19 vaccine. TCRdb's table, derived via immunoSEQ multiplex PCR, lists solely in-frame clones and lacks some. The sample lists 85,000 to 130,000 clones, 90% occurring once. This specimen consisted of peripheral blood, obtained 28 days after the second AZD1222 dose. The receptors derive from an adult who received the AZD1222 COVID-19 vaccine.

Here the CDR3 reads CAIRGNTQYF. CDR3 bases: TGTGCCATCAGAGGGAATACGCAGTATTTT. The chain links TRBV9 to TRBJ2-3; perhaps TRBD2 as D (5 bases). Germline V CDR1 and CDR2: SGDLS, YYNGEE. CDR3 size: 10 residues. The V end was cut by 9 bases, the J end by 7 bases, with 9 bases between.

The rearrangement uses TRBV6-2 or TRBV6-3 and TRBJ1-1; unclear D gene. The CDR3 contains 12 residues. V was shortened by 6 bases and J by 8 bases, with 13 bases between the two germline ends. In germline, CDR1 is MNHEY, CDR2 SVGEGT. CDR3 region: CASSAGRIEAFF. Here the CDR3 DNA reads TGTGCCAGCAGCGCTGGACGGATAGAAGCTTTCTTT.

A single count supports this clone. The CDR3 region is CASSPGTIANTGELFF. CDR3 nucleotides: TGTGCCAGCAGCCCTGGGACTATCGCGAACACCGGGGAGCTGTTTTTT. The chain has TRBV9 and TRBJ2-2; 7 positions agree with TRBD2. Germline CDR1 and CDR2: SGDLS and YYNGEE. With 4 bases clipped from V and 0 bases from J, the junction kept 6 bases outside the gene matches. The CDR3 loop spans 16 amino acids.

The chain links TRBV20-1 to TRBJ2-3; TRBD2 is a possible D gene (7 bases). Germline assignment: CDR1 DFQATT and CDR2 SNEGSKA (reference sequence). The germline V and J ends were trimmed by 3 bases and 2 bases, with 12 bases remaining between them. This CDR3 is built from 14 residues. CDR3 sequence (DNA): TGCAGTGCTAGTTTAGGGGGGGACACAGATACGCAGTATTTT. Translated, it gives CSASLGGDTDTQYF.

The chain combines TRBV5-4 with TRBJ2-7; D possibly uses TRBD1 or TRBD2 (5 bases each). Per the germline V gene, CDR1 is SGHNT and CDR2 is YYREEE (reference sequence). V shed 4 bases and J shed 2 bases, with 16 bases lying between them. The CDR3 runs 15 residues. This chain's CDR3 is CASSPSGTVTYEQYF. For the CDR3, the DNA is TGTGCCAGCAGCCCTTCCGGGACGGTTACCTACGAGCAGTACTTC. Full variable domain (rest looked up from reference TRBV5-4 and TRBJ2-7): ETGVTQSPTHLIKTRGQQVTLRCSSQSGHNTVSWYQQALGQGPQFIFQYYREEENGRGNFPPRFSGLQFPNYSSELNVNALELDDSALYLCASSPSGTVTYEQYFGPGTRLTVT.

The chain links TRBV3-1 (or the pseudogene TRBV3-2) to TRBJ2-7; D possibly corresponds to TRBD2 (6 bases). Germline V CDR1 and CDR2: LGHDT, YNNKEL (reference sequence). This CDR3 is built from 14 residues. Trimming cost V 4 bases and J 1 base, with 11 bases left between them. CDR3 sequence reads: CASSLGGRSYEQYF. CDR3 in DNA: TGTGCCAGCAGCCTGGGGGGACGGTCCTACGAGCAGTACTTC.

The J gene is TRBJ1-1, the V gene TRBV2; D is unclear. This CDR3 contains 14 residues. V shed 8 bases and J shed 0 bases, with 13 bases lying between them. The germline V gene has CDR1 SNHLY and CDR2 FYNNEI. The CDR3 loop is CASRDFGMNTEAFF. The CDR3 coding sequence is TGTGCCAGCCGGGATTTCGGCATGAACACTGAAGCTTTCTTT.

The genes are TRBV6-5 and TRBJ1-4, with a weak D call TRBD1 (6 bases). Germline lookup yields CDR1 MNHEY and CDR2 SVGAGI. CDR3 size: 15 residues. Deletions cut 6 bases from V and 7 bases from J, with 18 bases between. The CDR3 DNA reads TGTGCCAGCAGCATAGGACAGCTAGGCGGTGAAAAACTGTTTTTT. Amino acids: CASSIGQLGGEKLFF.

The CDR3 DNA sequence: TGTGCCAGTAATCGGTCCCCTTCCTACGAGCAGTACTTC. Translation gives CASNRSPSYEQYF. V and J are TRBV19 and TRBJ2-7, with unresolved D. Deletions cut 7 bases from V and 1 base from J, with 11 bases between. Germline values: CDR1 LNHDA, CDR2 SQIVND (reference sequence). The CDR3 contains 13 residues.

This chain links TRBV6-5 with TRBJ1-6; D unclear. The germline V gene has CDR1 MNHEY and CDR2 SVGAGI. V gave up 0 bases and J gave up 10 bases, with 13 bases separating them. The CDR3 has 15 amino acids. As DNA, the CDR3 is TGTGCCAGCAGTTACTCGGTGGTAGTTAAGTCACCCCTCCACTTT. Its translation is CASSYSVVVKSPLHF.

The chain joins TRBV2 to TRBJ2-4, with a tentative D call TRBD1 (7 bases). The CDR3 is made up of 16 amino acids. V lost 6 bases to trimming and J lost 3 bases, with 18 bases between them. From germline, CDR1 is SNHLY and CDR2 FYNNEI. CDR3 sequence reads: CASSRQGGEGKNIQYF. The CDR3 coding sequence is TGTGCCAGCAGCCGACAGGGAGGAGAAGGCAAAAACATTCAGTACTTC.

The chain carries TRBV6-5 and TRBJ1-2; tentative D call: TRBD1 (6 bases). The CDR3 sequence is 15 residues long. Germline V CDR1 and CDR2: MNHEY, SVGAGI. Trimming removed 0 bases at V and 4 bases at J, with 12 bases between. In nucleotides, the CDR3 is TGTGCCAGCAGTTACTCATCGGGGGCTAGCTATGGCTACACCTTC. This sequence encodes CASSYSSGASYGYTF.

As DNA, the CDR3 is TGTGCCAGCAGCCGGGGCCGTCTCAATGAAAAACTGTTTTTT. It specifies CASSRGRLNEKLFF. The V call is TRBV7-2, the J call TRBJ1-4, with D maybe TRBD1 (5 bases). V was pared by 5 bases and J by 5 bases, with 12 bases between. CDR3 length: 14 residues. Germline CDR1 is SGHTA and CDR2 is FQGNSA.

V is TRBV7-2 and J is TRBJ2-7, with D perhaps matching TRBD2 (6 bases). V lost 5 bases and J 2 bases, leaving 13 bases between the germline ends. CDR3 size: 14 residues. Germline V gene data show CDR1 as SGHTA and CDR2 as FQGNSA. CDR3 region: CASSPRWGAYEQYF. The CDR3 nucleotides are TGTGCCAGCAGCCCGAGGTGGGGGGCCTACGAGCAGTACTTC. The whole variable domain, remainder taken from reference TRBV7-2 and TRBJ2-7, is GAGVSQSPSNKVTEKGKDVELRCDPISGHTALYWYRQSLGQGLEFLIYFQGNSAPDKSGLPSDRFSAERTGGSVSTLTIQRTQQEDSAVYLCASSPRWGAYEQYFGPGTRLTVT.

The chain couples TRBV27 to TRBJ1-6; D gene uncertain. The CDR3 has 16 residues. The germline V gene has CDR1 MNHEY and CDR2 SMNVEV (reference sequence). V dropped 5 bases and J dropped 3 bases, with 14 bases sitting between them. In DNA form, the CDR3 reads TGTGCCAGCAGTACAGCGCGGGTTTACTATAATTCACCCCTCCACTTT. It yields the protein CASSTARVYYNSPLHF.

The V and J genes are TRBV7-9 and TRBJ1-5, with D hard to call. The CDR3 extends over 14 amino acids. V shed 4 bases and J shed 9 bases, with 16 bases lying between them. CDR1 is SEHNR, CDR2 FQNEAQ, per germline (reference sequence). CDR3: CASSSGLQTRPQHF. The CDR3, as DNA: TGTGCCAGCAGCTCGGGCCTACAAACTAGGCCCCAGCATTTT.

The rearrangement joins TRBV10-2 to TRBJ2-5, with D unresolved. The V end lost 0 bases, the J end lost 5 bases, and 10 bases lay between the germline ends. CDR1 and CDR2 from the germline V gene are WSHSY and SAAADI. There are 14 residues in the CDR3. The CDR3 bases are TGCGCCAGCAGTGAGTCTCTGGCGCAGGAGACCCAGTACTTC. The encoded protein is CASSESLAQETQYF.

In this sample, this clone turned up a few times. The chain is built from TRBV5-1 and TRBJ2-2; D is undetermined. The CDR3 extends over 16 amino acids. Germline-derived CDR1 and CDR2 are SGHRS and YFSETQ. The ends were cut back, 5 bases at V and 3 bases at J, with 17 bases in the middle. The CDR3 protein is CASSFGWVSDTGELFF. CDR3 sequence (DNA): TGCGCCAGCAGTTTTGGCTGGGTATCAGACACCGGGGAGCTGTTTTTT.

This chain uses TRBV18 with TRBJ1-2; TRBD1 might be the D (5 bases). Germline V CDR1 and CDR2: KGHSH, LQKENI. V lost 2 bases, J lost 7 bases, and 14 bases lay in between. This CDR3 has 14 amino acids. This chain's CDR3 is CASSPAPGGTGYTF. The CDR3 DNA reads TGTGCCAGCTCACCAGCCCCTGGGGGTACTGGCTACACCTTC.

This chain links TRBV12-5 with TRBJ2-7; TRBD1 matches at 8 bases. CDR3 length: 13 amino acids. The J segment lost 10 bases and the V segment lost 5 bases, leaving 10 bases of the junction unmatched. The germline CDR1 and CDR2 sequences are LGHNT and FRNRAP. This CDR3 is CASGPRTGLLQYF. For the CDR3, the DNA is TGTGCTAGTGGTCCACGGACAGGGCTCCTACAGTACTTC. Variable domain in full (rest from reference TRBV12-5 and TRBJ2-7): DARVTQTPRHKVTEMGQEVTMRCQPILGHNTVFWYRQTMMQGLELLAYFRNRAPLDDSGMPKDRFSAEMPDATLATLKIQPSEPRDSAVYFCASGPRTGLLQYFGPGTRLTVT.

With respect to this clone: One end of the junction does not line up with germline, which may come from a read error. The chain carries TRBV7-7 and TRBJ2-2, with 7 bases that match TRBD1. CDR1 is SSHAT, CDR2 FNYEAQ, per germline (reference sequence). The CDR3 runs to 15 residues. CDR3 coding DNA: TGTGCTAGCAGCCGCGGACAGGCGAACACCGGGGAGCTGTTTTTT. Translating it yields CASSRGQANTGELFF.

The J gene is TRBJ1-2, the V gene TRBV28, with TRBD1 identical over 12 bases. The CDR3 sequence is 17 residues long. In germline, CDR1 is MDHEN, CDR2 SYDVKM. V was clipped by 7 bases and J by 1 base; unmatched bases: 10. The CDR3 protein is CASKTSGTGGVNYGYTF. The CDR3 DNA reads TGTGCCAGCAAAACCTCCGGGACAGGGGGCGTTAACTATGGCTACACCTTC.

The chain joins TRBV4-3 to TRBJ1-1; weak D call: TRBD1 (5 bases). This CDR3 contains 15 residues. The ends were cut back, 3 bases at V and 0 bases at J, with 11 bases in the middle. Germline V gene sequence: CDR1 LGHNA, CDR2 YSLEER. The CDR3 bases are TGCGCCAGCAGCCAGACGCAGGGCATGAACACTGAAGCTTTCTTT. Encoded protein: CASSQTQGMNTEAFF.

The rearrangement links TRBV30 to TRBJ1-6, with 8 nucleotides matching TRBD1. Germline V gene lookup returns CDR1 GTSNPN and CDR2 SVGIG (reference sequence). Trimming removed 4 bases from V and 10 bases from J; junction bases left unmatched: 6. The CDR3 length is 13 residues. CDR3 loop: CAWTPRGHSPLHF. The CDR3 nucleotides are TGTGCCTGGACACCCAGGGGGCACTCACCCCTCCACTTT. The entire variable domain, with the rest obtained from reference TRBV30 and TRBJ1-6, is as follows: SQTIHQWPATLVQPVGSPLSLECTVEGTSNPNLYWYRQAAGRGLQLLFYSVGIGQISSEVPQNLSASRPQDRQFILSSKKLLLSDSGFYLCAWTPRGHSPLHFGNGTRLTVT.

The rearrangement joins TRBV9 to TRBJ2-2; 10 nucleotides line up with TRBD1. The CDR3 has 16 residues. Germline V gene data show CDR1 as SGDLS and CDR2 as YYNGEE. After removal of 3 bases from V and 4 bases from J, the junction contained 6 bases not matched to a gene. The CDR3 is CASSARTGGPTGELFF. CDR3 DNA: TGTGCCAGCAGCGCTAGGACAGGGGGGCCCACCGGGGAGCTGTTTTTT.

This clone was detected only a few times. The V call is TRBV11-2, the J call TRBJ2-5; D unresolved. The length of the CDR3 is 11 residues. CDR1 SGHAT and CDR2 FQNNGV come from the germline V gene. Trimming removed 5 bases from V and 13 bases from J, with 14 bases in between. CDR3 sequence: CASSGILSRYF. In nucleotides, the CDR3 is TGTGCCAGCAGCGGAATCTTATCCCGGTACTTC. Complete variable domain (other parts from reference TRBV11-2 and TRBJ2-5): EAGVAQSPRYKIIEKRQSVAFWCNPISGHATLYWYQQILGQGPKLLIQFQNNGVVDDSQLPKDRFSAERLKGVDSTLKIQPAKLEDSAVYLCASSGILSRYFGPGTRLLVL.

The V call is TRBV9, the J call TRBJ2-5, with a weak D call TRBD1 (5 bases). The germline CDR1 and CDR2 sequences are SGDLS and YYNGEE. Trimming shortened V by 0 bases and J by 5 bases, and 11 bases separated the two germline ends. This CDR3 contains 14 residues. The CDR3 loop reads CASSVDQGAETQYF. In DNA, the CDR3 is TGTGCCAGCAGCGTAGATCAGGGTGCGGAGACCCAGTACTTC.

The V gene is TRBV11-1, the J gene TRBJ2-3, with D perhaps matching TRBD1 or TRBD2 (5 bases each). Trimming took 8 bases from V and 5 from J, leaving 17 bases between them. Germline loops: CDR1 SGHAT, CDR2 FQDESV (reference sequence). The CDR3 contains 14 residues. The CDR3, as DNA: TGTGCCAGCGGACAAGCGGCCGTGAAAGATACGCAGTATTTT. It translates to CASGQAAVKDTQYF.

CDR3 amino acids: CASKPNRGQQPQHF. DNA of the CDR3: TGTGCCAGTAAGCCCAACAGGGGGCAACAGCCCCAGCATTTT. This chain links TRBV19 with TRBJ1-5, with 9 bases lining up with TRBD1. With V trimmed by 7 bases and J by 7 bases, 8 bases remained unmatched. The CDR3 loop spans 14 amino acids. CDR1 LNHDA and CDR2 SQIVND come from the germline V gene (reference sequence).

The V call is TRBV4-2, the J call TRBJ2-7; the match to TRBD1 covers 8 bases. Germline V gene lookup returns CDR1 LGHNA and CDR2 YNFKEQ. The CDR3 sequence is 12 residues long. With V trimmed by 10 bases and J by 3 bases, 5 bases remained unmatched. For the CDR3, the DNA is TGTGCCACCCGGGACAGGAACTACGAGCAGTACTTC. Residues: CATRDRNYEQYF.